This entry concerns a single T cell receptor (beta chain). The antigen it recognizes is unknown. No much larger clonotype is one base removed from it; base qualities were not supplied. CDR1 ENHRY and CDR2 SYGVKD were looked up in the germline V gene. Relative to germline, V is missing 4 bases and J is missing 4 bases, with 10 bases of the junction outside any gene match. Measured from the cysteine to the phenylalanine, the CDR3 is 16 residues long. Left in the record is the CDR3 DNA by itself, 48 bases read in frame from the first base. The data were taken from a study of blood T cell repertoires in COVID-19 (dated by TCRdb to 2018 to 2021). Broadly, across the study: Samples covering the acute and convalescent phases of COVID-19 were provided by collaborators in the United States, Italy and Spain. The repertoires were made available in a free public database intended to serve as a resource for research on the immune response to SARS-CoV-2. Where HLA class I and class II types were available, the types were taken from metadata supplied by the sample provider, not from assay-based typing. The samples were drawn from the first 160 participants of the ongoing ImmuneRACE study and from 1,254 subjects provided by 6 global collaborators. The prospective study material was composed of cDNA or gDNA derived from T cells, B-cell-depleted T cells, or PBMCs. Subjects who had been exposed to COVID-19, were actively infected with it, or had recovered from it provided the deeply sampled blood TCRbeta repertoires that made up the dataset. Nearly every sample came with metadata listing a de-identified subject ID, COVID-19 status, age in years and sex.

The immunoSEQ Assay, a bias-controlled multiplex PCR, was used to amplify TCRbeta CDR3 regions from genomic DNA. The paper's data handling went like this. Within the assay, amplification of reference gene primers was used to estimate how many nucleated cells each sample contained. To quantify the absolute abundance of each unique TCRbeta CDR3 rearrangement, sequence reads were collapsed and filtered. For each sample, productive Simpson clonality was calculated as the square root of Simpson's diversity index across productive rearrangements. Here the immuneACCESS table is served through TCRdb, limited to in-frame sequences with V and J called. Missing clones are a known gap in these copies; in checked studies unresolved V genes cover under half, and the rest lacks a known reason. The DNA gave D and trimming, while V, J and clone size come from that table. The sample records some 300,000 clones, nearly 90% of which are singletons. In total, the top ten clones hold under 1.1% of the sample.

One collaborating source in Seattle enrolled patients while the patients were actively infected and followed the patients over time throughout the course of disease. Each collaborating institution followed its own protocols to collect whole blood in K2EDTA tubes. For TCRbeta analysis, collaborator samples were shipped as frozen whole blood, as isolated PBMCs, or as DNA extracted from either sample type. Broad study findings and their caveats: The quantity of clinical and demographic metadata differed by source and by participant and was supplied without curation.

This chain joins TRBV10-3 to TRBJ2-7, with 10 bases in between that match TRBD1. Material for sequencing was peripheral blood. The receptor was derived from a middle-aged woman with COVID-19, enrolled during active disease. The CDR3 sequence is CAISGQGAIAQYEQYF. At the DNA level, the sequence is TGTGCCATCAGTGGACAGGGGGCGATAGCCCAATACGAGCAGTACTTC.